What follows are 21 T cell receptor beta chains derived from one specimen sequenced in a study of blood T cell repertoires in COVID-19 (dated by TCRdb to between 2020 and 2021). Libraries were constructed by the immunoSEQ multiplex PCR assay. The clones in this table, taken by TCRdb from immuneACCESS, are in-frame only. Not every clone is retained; where verified, under half of the shortfall comes from an unresolved V gene, and the cause of the rest is unknown. Present in this sample are about 270,000 clones, approximately 85% of which were seen just once. Approximately 8.6% of the sample is taken by the ten largest. The sample taken for sequencing was PBMCs or T cells enriched from blood (not recorded which). These receptors all stem from a woman between 45 and 60 years old with acute COVID-19.

The V and J genes are TRBV24-1 and TRBJ1-5; D gene uncertain. The CDR3 spans 16 residues. Per the germline V gene, CDR1 is KGHDR and CDR2 is SFDVKD. The ends were cut back, 0 bases at V and 6 bases at J, with 14 bases in the middle. CDR3 in DNA: TGTGCCACCAGTGATTTGCCCCCCAAGTTGGCTCAGCCCCAGCATTTT. As protein: CATSDLPPKLAQPQHF.

The rearrangement links TRBV6-5 to TRBJ1-4, with a weak D call TRBD1 (6 bases). Trimming removed 5 bases at V and 7 bases at J, with 17 bases between. This CDR3 comprises 15 residues. Looked up from germline, CDR1 is MNHEY and CDR2 is SVGAGI. DNA for the CDR3: TGTGCCAGCAGTCTCGGACAGTCTATGGGTGAAAAACTGTTTTTT. The encoded protein is CASSLGQSMGEKLFF.

The J gene is TRBJ1-2, the V gene TRBV30; possible D gene TRBD1, 5 bases. This CDR3 is built from 13 residues. With 0 bases removed from V and 4 bases from J, the gap between germline ends came to 9 bases. Germline-derived CDR1 and CDR2 are GTSNPN and SVGIG (reference sequence). The CDR3 nucleotides are TGTGCCTGGAGTGTAACAGGATCCTATGGCTACACCTTC. It specifies CAWSVTGSYGYTF.

V usage is TRBV29-1 and J usage is TRBJ1-2; D uncertain. In germline, CDR1 is SQVTM, CDR2 ANQGSEA. V shed 3 bases and J shed 7 bases, with 6 bases lying between them. The CDR3 length is 10 residues. The CDR3 protein is CSVDRGGYTF. DNA for the CDR3: TGCAGCGTTGATAGAGGTGGCTACACCTTC.

The rearrangement links TRBV5-6 to TRBJ1-4; TRBD1 agrees at 7 bases. The J segment lost 8 bases and the V segment lost 8 bases, leaving 6 bases of the junction unmatched. CDR1 and CDR2 from the germline V gene are SGHDT and YYEEEE. This CDR3 region has 12 residues. The CDR3 sequence is CASTGVEEKLFF. The CDR3 DNA reads as TGTGCCAGTACAGGGGTGGAGGAAAAACTGTTTTTT. Full variable domain (rest looked up from reference TRBV5-6 and TRBJ1-4): DAGVTQSPTHLIKTRGQQVTLRCSPKSGHDTVSWYQQALGQGPQFIFQYYEEEERQRGNFPDRFSGHQFPNYSSELNVNALLLGDSALYLCASTGVEEKLFFGSGTQLSVL.

The chain employs TRBV25-1 and TRBJ2-7; D uncertain. Trimming left V 7 bases short and J 3 bases short, with 13 bases between. Germline CDR1 reads MGHDK; CDR2 reads SYGVNS. The CDR3 consists of 13 residues. CDR3 loop: CASIPDTLYEQYF. CDR3 in DNA: TGTGCCAGCATACCCGACACCCTCTACGAGCAGTACTTC.

The V gene is TRBV10-3, the J gene TRBJ1-1; 7 bases are a match to TRBD1. From germline, CDR1 is ENHRY and CDR2 SYGVKD. CDR3 size: 13 residues. V shed 4 bases, J shed 7 bases, and the junction held 6 bases outside the gene matches. The CDR3 region is CAISVDRDLEAFF. The CDR3 region has the DNA TGTGCCATCAGTGTTGACAGGGACCTTGAAGCTTTCTTT.

This chain links TRBV19 with TRBJ1-2, with D perhaps matching TRBD1 (5 bases). The V gene lost 7 bases and the J gene lost 2 bases, with 14 bases spanning the gap. CDR1 and CDR2 from the germline V gene are LNHDA and SQIVND (reference sequence). The CDR3 loop spans 14 amino acids. This chain's CDR3 is CASTETALNYGYTF. The CDR3 DNA is TGTGCCAGTACCGAGACAGCACTCAACTATGGCTACACCTTC. The entire variable domain, with the rest obtained from reference TRBV19 and TRBJ1-2, is as follows: DGGITQSPKYLFRKEGQNVTLSCEQNLNHDAMYWYRQDPGQGLRLIYYSQIVNDFQKGDIAEGYSVSREKKESFPLTVTSAQKNPTAFYLCASTETALNYGYTFGSGTRLTVV.

The rearrangement joins TRBV4-3 to TRBJ2-3; 9 bases fit TRBD2. Per the germline V gene, CDR1 is LGHNA and CDR2 is YSLEER. After removal of 0 bases from V and 0 bases from J, the junction contained 13 bases not matched to a gene. The CDR3 has 20 amino acids. The CDR3 loop is CASSQDGASGARTSTDTQYF. CDR3 coding DNA: TGCGCCAGCAGCCAAGATGGGGCTAGCGGGGCGCGCACTAGCACAGATACGCAGTATTTT.

This clone was seen many times. Within the sample, other DNA sequences also encode this same CDR3. V is TRBV5-4 and J is TRBJ1-3; TRBD1 matches at 7 bases. The CDR3 consists of 16 residues. Trimming took 4 bases from V and 2 from J; bases not matched to a gene: 9. The germline gives CDR1 SGHNT, CDR2 YYREEE (reference sequence). The CDR3 loop is CASSPWTGGAGNTIYF. The CDR3 DNA is TGTGCCAGCAGCCCCTGGACAGGCGGGGCTGGAAACACCATATATTTT.

The chain links TRBV12-5 to TRBJ1-4, with a possible D match to TRBD1 (6 bases). Germline V gene lookup returns CDR1 LGHNT and CDR2 FRNRAP. Trimming removed 3 bases at V and 4 bases at J, with 9 bases between. The length of the CDR3 is 14 residues. The CDR3 sequence is CASGFSRGNEKLFF. CDR3 coding DNA: TGTGCTAGTGGTTTTAGCAGGGGTAATGAAAAACTGTTTTTT.

This sequence joins TRBV3-1 (or the pseudogene TRBV3-2) and TRBJ2-2; 7 bases fit TRBD1. The CDR3 consists of 14 residues. V gave up 1 base and J gave up 6 bases; unmatched junction bases: 2. Germline V gene data show CDR1 as LGHDT and CDR2 as YNNKEL (reference sequence). The CDR3 DNA reads TGTGCCAGCAGCCAAGGGGGACAGCCCGGGGAGCTGTTTTTT. It codes for CASSQGGQPGELFF.

This clone came up a few times. The rearrangement joins TRBV7-2 to TRBJ1-2; possibly TRBD1 for D (5 bases). The CDR3 sequence is 16 residues long. Trimming left V 5 bases short and J 1 base short, with 17 bases between. From germline, CDR1 is SGHTA and CDR2 FQGNSA. CDR3 sequence (DNA): TGTGCCAGCAGCCGCTATACGACAGTTCGTAACTATGGCTACACCTTC. This sequence encodes CASSRYTTVRNYGYTF. The whole variable domain, filled in from reference TRBV7-2 and TRBJ1-2, reads GAGVSQSPSNKVTEKGKDVELRCDPISGHTALYWYRQSLGQGLEFLIYFQGNSAPDKSGLPSDRFSAERTGGSVSTLTIQRTQQEDSAVYLCASSRYTTVRNYGYTFGSGTRLTVV.

J is TRBJ1-4 and V is TRBV6-5; D not resolved. The CDR3 totals 14 residues. CDR1 is MNHEY, CDR2 SVGAGI, per germline. Trimming took off 1 base at V and 6 bases at J, with 9 bases between the two ends. The CDR3 is CASSYYSADEKLFF. CDR3 nucleotide sequence: TGTGCCAGCAGTTACTACAGTGCTGATGAAAAACTGTTTTTT.

This clone was detected only a few times. The chain uses TRBV4-3 and TRBJ1-4, with TRBD1 matching over 11 bases. The CDR3 covers 16 residues. Germline V gives CDR1 LGHNA, CDR2 YSLEER. V was clipped by 5 bases and J by 8 bases; unmatched bases: 10. CDR3 DNA: TGCGCCAGCAGCACCGGGACAGGGGGTCAAGGAGAAAAACTGTTTTTT. This encodes CASSTGTGGQGEKLFF.

V and J are TRBV18 and TRBJ1-1; 7 bases are shared with TRBD1. The CDR3 is made up of 14 amino acids. V lost 3 bases and J lost 10; bases outside the gene matches: 11. Germline assignment: CDR1 KGHSH and CDR2 LQKENI. CDR3 region: CASSPGQQGFGAFF. The CDR3 nucleotides are TGTGCCAGCTCACCCGGTCAACAGGGGTTTGGAGCTTTCTTT. Based on the CDR3 plus reference TRBV18 and TRBJ1-1, the full variable domain is NAGVMQNPRHLVRRRGQEARLRCSPMKGHSHVYWYRQLPEEGLKFMVYLQKENIIDESGMPKERFSAEFPKEGPSILRIQQVVRGDSAAYFCASSPGQQGFGAFFGQGTRLTVV.

This chain links TRBV27 with TRBJ2-7, with TRBD2 matching over 7 bases. This CDR3 contains 14 residues. Germline assignment: CDR1 MNHEY and CDR2 SMNVEV (reference sequence). V lost 3 bases, J lost 1 base, and 3 bases stayed unmatched. CDR3 nucleotide sequence: TGTGCCAGCAGTTTTAGGGAGGGGTCCTACGAGCAGTACTTC. It specifies CASSFREGSYEQYF.

This clone was observed a few times. The chain links TRBV14 to TRBJ2-5, with no clear D. Deletions cut 5 bases from V and 5 bases from J, with 9 bases between. The CDR3 sequence is 12 residues long. Per germline, CDR1 SGHDN and CDR2 FVKESK. CDR3 loop: CASSFNSETQYF. CDR3 DNA sequence: TGTGCCAGCAGCTTTAACTCGGAGACCCAGTACTTC.

This chain joins TRBV9 and TRBJ2-3; 7 positions match TRBD1. V trimming: 5 bases; J trimming: 0 bases; junction bases outside the gene matches: 9. Germline CDR1 SGDLS, CDR2 YYNGEE. The CDR3 has 16 amino acids. CDR3 amino acids: CASSPSGTASTDTQYF. CDR3 nucleotide sequence: TGTGCCAGCAGTCCTTCCGGGACAGCTAGCACAGATACGCAGTATTTT.

This rearrangement joins TRBV28 to TRBJ1-1, with 7 bases matching TRBD1. The V and J ends lost 6 bases and 1 base, in that order; junction bases with no gene match: 8. CDR3 length: 15 amino acids. CDR1 and CDR2 from the germline V gene are MDHEN and SYDVKM. The CDR3 loop reads CASSLTGVANTEAFF. CDR3 sequence (DNA): TGTGCCAGCAGCCTCACAGGGGTTGCGAACACTGAAGCTTTCTTT.

This clone was seen more than once but under ten times. The V and J genes are TRBV3-1 (or the pseudogene TRBV3-2) and TRBJ1-2; 7 positions agree with TRBD1. Trimming at V came to 3 bases and at J to 4 bases, leaving 8 bases not matched to a gene. The CDR3 has 15 amino acids. Germline V gives CDR1 LGHDT, CDR2 YNNKEL (reference sequence). The CDR3 reads CASSQGQSRRYGYTF. Here the CDR3 DNA reads TGTGCCAGCAGCCAGGGACAGTCCAGGCGCTATGGCTACACCTTC.